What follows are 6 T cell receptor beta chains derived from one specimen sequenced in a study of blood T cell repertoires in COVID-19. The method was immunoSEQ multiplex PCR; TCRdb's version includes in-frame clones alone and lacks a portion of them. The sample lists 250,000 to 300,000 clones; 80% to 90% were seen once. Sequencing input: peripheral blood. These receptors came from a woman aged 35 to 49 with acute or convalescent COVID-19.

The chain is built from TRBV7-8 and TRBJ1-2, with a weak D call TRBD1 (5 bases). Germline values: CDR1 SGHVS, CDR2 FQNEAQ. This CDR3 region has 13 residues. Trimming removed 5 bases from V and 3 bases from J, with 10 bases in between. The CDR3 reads CASSEDTYYGYTF. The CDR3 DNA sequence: TGTGCCAGCAGCGAGGACACATACTATGGCTACACCTTC. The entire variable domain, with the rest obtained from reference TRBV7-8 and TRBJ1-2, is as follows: GAGVSQSPRYKVAKRGQDVALRCDPISGHVSLFWYQQALGQGPEFLTYFQNEAQLDKSGLPSDRFFAERPEGSVSTLKIQRTQQEDSAVYLCASSEDTYYGYTFGSGTRLTVV.

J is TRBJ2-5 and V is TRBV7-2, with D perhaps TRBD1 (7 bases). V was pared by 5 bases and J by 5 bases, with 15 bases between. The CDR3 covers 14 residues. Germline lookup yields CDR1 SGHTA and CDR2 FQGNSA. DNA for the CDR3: TGTGCCAGCAGCCCCCAGGGGGGCGGGGAGACCCAGTACTTC. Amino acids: CASSPQGGGETQYF.

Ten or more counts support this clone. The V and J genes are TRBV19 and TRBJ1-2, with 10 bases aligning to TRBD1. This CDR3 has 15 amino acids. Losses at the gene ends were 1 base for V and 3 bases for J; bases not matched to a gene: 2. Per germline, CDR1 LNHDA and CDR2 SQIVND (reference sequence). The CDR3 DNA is TGTGCCAGTAGTATAGCGACAGGGGGCGACTATGGCTACACCTTC. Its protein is CASSIATGGDYGYTF.

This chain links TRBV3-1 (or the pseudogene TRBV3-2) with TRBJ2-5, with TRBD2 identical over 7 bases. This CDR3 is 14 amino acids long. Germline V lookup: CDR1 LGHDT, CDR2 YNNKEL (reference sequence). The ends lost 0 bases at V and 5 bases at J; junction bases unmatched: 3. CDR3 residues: CASSQDFGGETQYF. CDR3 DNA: TGTGCCAGCAGCCAAGATTTCGGGGGGGAGACCCAGTACTTC.

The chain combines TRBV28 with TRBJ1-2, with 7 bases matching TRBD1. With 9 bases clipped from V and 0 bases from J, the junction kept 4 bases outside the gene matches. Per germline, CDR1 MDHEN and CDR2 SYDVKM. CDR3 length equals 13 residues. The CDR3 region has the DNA TGTGCCAGTCTGACAGGGCCTAACTATGGCTACACCTTC. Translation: CASLTGPNYGYTF.

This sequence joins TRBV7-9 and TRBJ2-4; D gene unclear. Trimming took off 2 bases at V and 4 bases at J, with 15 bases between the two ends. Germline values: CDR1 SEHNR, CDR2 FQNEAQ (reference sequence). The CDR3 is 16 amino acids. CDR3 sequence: CASSLPIQEGKNIQYF. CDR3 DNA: TGTGCCAGCAGCTTACCTATCCAGGAAGGAAAAAACATTCAGTACTTC.